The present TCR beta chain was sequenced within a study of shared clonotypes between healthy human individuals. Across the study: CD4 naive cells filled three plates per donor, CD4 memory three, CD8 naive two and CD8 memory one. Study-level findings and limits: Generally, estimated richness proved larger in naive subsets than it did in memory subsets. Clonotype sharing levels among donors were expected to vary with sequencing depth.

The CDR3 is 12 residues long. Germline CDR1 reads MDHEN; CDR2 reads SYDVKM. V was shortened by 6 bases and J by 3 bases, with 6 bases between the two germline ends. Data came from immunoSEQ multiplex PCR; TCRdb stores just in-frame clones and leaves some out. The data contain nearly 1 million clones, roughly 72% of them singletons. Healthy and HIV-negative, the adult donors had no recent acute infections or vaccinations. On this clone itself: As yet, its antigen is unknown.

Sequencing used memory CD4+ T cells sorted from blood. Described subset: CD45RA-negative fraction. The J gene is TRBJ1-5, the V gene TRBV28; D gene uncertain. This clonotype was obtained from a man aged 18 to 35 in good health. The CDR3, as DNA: TGTGCCAGCAGCCGTCCCAATCAGCCCCAGCATTTT. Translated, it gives CASSRPNQPQHF.